This record looks at one T cell receptor beta chain sequence and its context. What it binds is unknown. Germline V gives CDR1 SGHAT, CDR2 FQNNGV. V gave up 2 bases and J gave up 5 bases, with 7 bases separating them. The CDR3 has 12 residues. Genomic DNA constituted the template upon which TCR beta VDJ and CDR3 profiling was performed. In TCRdb, the reads were re-called with MiXCR into one record per CDR3 protein. The sample has 200,000 to 300,000 distinct CDR3 sequences; 40% to 50% are singletons. The data derive from a study of CD8+CD57+ T cells in acquired aplastic anemia. Study summary: DNA from sorted CD4+ and CD8+ cells averaged around 3.2 ug. General study results and limits: More than 25 was the count of CD8+ CDR3 sequences that patients shared with controls. Statistical testing detected no significant gap in CD8+ Simpson's diversity between patients and controls.

Flow cytometry had shown expanded CD8+CD57+ cells in the patients chosen for sequencing. The V call is TRBV11-2, the J call TRBJ2-7; weak D call: TRBD1 (5 bases). The sequence came from a human donor with aplastic anemia. The sample taken for sequencing was sorted CD4+, CD8+, or CD8+CD57+ T cells (not recorded which) from PBMCs. The CDR3 sequence is CASSLKGDEQYF. The CDR3 nucleotides read TGTGCCAGCAGCTTAAAAGGGGACGAGCAGTACTTC.